The table lists the clone carrying this T cell receptor (beta chain) with many counts. Its matching antigen is unknown. Germline lookup yields CDR1 MDHEN and CDR2 SYDVKM. The CDR3 contains 13 residues. V trimming: 3 bases; J trimming: 5 bases; junction bases outside the gene matches: 4. These data are taken from a study of spatial heterogeneity in lung cancer. Across the study: A unique TCR and UMI combination showed up more than ten times in raw reads, on average.

Whole-study findings and limits: The appearance of ubiquitous expanded tumor TCRs in blood was greater at resection than follow-up.

As for time point: sample taken at primary tumor resection. The donors, more than 55 patients with untreated early-stage non-small cell lung cancer, provided the samples. Unsorted whole RNA of tumor, nontumor lung or frozen PBMC was sequenced. TCRdb recomputed calls from the 5' RACE reads with MiXCR, one row per CDR3 protein. The sample lists more than 45,000 distinct CDR3 sequences, less than 6% occurring once. The specimen was PBMCs, collected at surgery. The sequence was obtained from a male donor with early-stage non-small cell lung cancer. The rearrangement joins TRBV28 to TRBJ2-7; 7 bases map to TRBD1. For the CDR3, the DNA is TGTGCCAGCAGTTTGACAGGGTTGCACGAGCAGTACTTC. Its protein product is CASSLTGLHEQYF.